The 17 T cell receptor beta chains below all came from one sample that was sequenced in a study of shared clonotypes between healthy human individuals. The table came from immunoSEQ multiplex PCR; TCRdb's copy has only in-frame clones and leaves some out. Of fewer than 700,000 clones in the sample, approximately 95% were seen once. The naive CD8 fraction comprised CD45RO-negative cells positively selected for CCR7 and excluded terminally differentiated effector memory CD45RA+ cells. The sample comprised naive CD8+ T cells sorted from blood. The receptors here all came from a woman in her 30s in good health.

The chain combines TRBV14 with TRBJ2-7, with TRBD2 matching 10 bases. The CDR3 has 16 amino acids. The V and J ends lost 3 bases and 1 base, in that order; junction bases with no gene match: 6. The V gene's germline CDR1 is SGHDN and CDR2 FVKESK. CDR3 bases: TGTGCCAGCAGCCAGGGAAGCGGGAGGGAGTCCTACGAGCAGTACTTC. Its protein is CASSQGSGRESYEQYF.

The genes are TRBV18 and TRBJ2-7; 8 bases line up with TRBD2. The CDR3 covers 16 residues. V shed 4 bases and J 3 bases; nucleotides not matched to a gene: 11. Germline CDR1 and CDR2: KGHSH and LQKENI. This CDR3 reads CASSHKTGTSFYEQYF. The CDR3 DNA reads TGTGCCAGCTCACACAAGACCGGGACTAGTTTCTACGAGCAGTACTTC.

As for this clone: The same CDR3 arises from other DNA sequences in this sample as well. The V call is TRBV5-6, the J call TRBJ1-2; TRBD1 matches at 9 bases. The germline gives CDR1 SGHDT, CDR2 YYEEEE. The CDR3 sequence is 14 residues long. V gave up 2 bases and J gave up 4 bases; unmatched junction bases: 3. CDR3 amino acids: CASSLGTGTYGYTF. CDR3 nucleotides: TGTGCCAGCAGCTTAGGGACAGGGACCTATGGCTACACCTTC. Using reference TRBV5-6 and TRBJ1-2 for the parts outside the CDR3, the full variable domain is DAGVTQSPTHLIKTRGQQVTLRCSPKSGHDTVSWYQQALGQGPQFIFQYYEEEERQRGNFPDRFSGHQFPNYSSELNVNALLLGDSALYLCASSLGTGTYGYTFGSGTRLTVV.

The chain joins TRBV7-2 to TRBJ2-5; 11 nucleotides align to TRBD2. The germline CDR1 and CDR2 sequences are SGHTA and FQGNSA. Trimming removed 0 bases from V and 4 bases from J; junction bases left unmatched: 7. This CDR3 contains 17 residues. The CDR3 reads CASSLAGPLAGGETQYF. The DNA for the CDR3 is TGTGCCAGCAGCTTAGCCGGTCCCCTAGCGGGAGGAGAGACCCAGTACTTC.

V usage is TRBV4-1 and J usage is TRBJ1-1; perhaps TRBD1 as D (5 bases). Trimming shortened V by 0 bases and J by 3 bases, and 14 bases separated the two germline ends. The germline CDR1 and CDR2 sequences are MGHRA and YSYEKL. The CDR3 consists of 16 residues. The CDR3 DNA reads TGCGCCAGCAGCCAAGATGGTGAGGGGCGCGACACTGAAGCTTTCTTT. As protein: CASSQDGEGRDTEAFF.

This rearrangement joins TRBV27 to TRBJ1-3, with D possibly matching TRBD1 (5 bases). Per the germline V gene, CDR1 is MNHEY and CDR2 is SMNVEV (reference sequence). The ends were cut back, 3 bases at V and 0 bases at J, with 6 bases in the middle. The CDR3 is made up of 14 amino acids. In DNA, the CDR3 is TGTGCCAGCAGTTTGCAGGGCTCTGGAAACACCATATATTTT. Translation: CASSLQGSGNTIYF.

The rearrangement uses TRBV4-1 and TRBJ2-3, with 10 bases aligning to TRBD2. Germline V CDR1 and CDR2: MGHRA, YSYEKL. This CDR3 comprises 15 residues. V was clipped by 1 base and J by 9 bases; unmatched bases: 7. DNA for the CDR3: TGCGCCAGCAGCCAAGCCGCTAGCGGGAGTGGCACGCAGTATTTT. Amino acids: CASSQAASGSGTQYF.

The chain employs TRBV11-2 and TRBJ1-3; D ambiguous. This CDR3 contains 15 residues. Trimming stripped 5 bases from V and 0 bases from J, with 11 bases between. Germline CDR1 is SGHAT and CDR2 is FQNNGV. CDR3 DNA: TGTGCCAGCAGCCCGTCTTTCAGCTCTGGAAACACCATATATTTT. Translated: CASSPSFSSGNTIYF. The variable domain in full, completed from reference TRBV11-2 and TRBJ1-3, reads EAGVAQSPRYKIIEKRQSVAFWCNPISGHATLYWYQQILGQGPKLLIQFQNNGVVDDSQLPKDRFSAERLKGVDSTLKIQPAKLEDSAVYLCASSPSFSSGNTIYFGEGSWLTVV.

This sequence joins TRBV28 and TRBJ1-1; possible D gene TRBD1, 5 bases. V was cut by 1 base and J by 11 bases, with 17 bases left in between. CDR3 length: 14 residues. Germline CDR1 is MDHEN and CDR2 is SYDVKM. In DNA, the CDR3 is TGTGCCAGCAGTTTATCTCGGGACCCCAGGATCGCTTTCTTT. Translation gives CASSLSRDPRIAFF.

The CDR3 protein is CASSLTTNTGELFF. DNA for the CDR3: TGCGCCAGCAGCTTGACAACGAACACCGGGGAGCTGTTTTTT. This sequence joins TRBV5-1 and TRBJ2-2; D is undetermined. V dropped 1 base and J dropped 0 bases, with 4 bases sitting between them. The CDR3 has 14 residues. CDR1 and CDR2 from the germline V gene are SGHRS and YFSETQ.

The genes are TRBV27 and TRBJ2-1; 8 bases are a match to TRBD2. Losses at the gene ends were 5 bases for V and 8 bases for J; bases not matched to a gene: 11. The germline gives CDR1 MNHEY, CDR2 SMNVEV (reference sequence). The CDR3 extends over 15 amino acids. CDR3 sequence: CASSPQRENVDEQFF. The CDR3 region has the DNA TGTGCCAGCAGTCCACAGCGGGAGAATGTTGATGAGCAGTTCTTC.

The chain employs TRBV13 and TRBJ2-2, with a possible D match to TRBD1 (6 bases). Germline CDR1 PRHDT, CDR2 FYEKMQ (reference sequence). Trimming pared 3 bases from V and 2 bases from J, leaving 13 bases between. The length of the CDR3 is 16 residues. The CDR3 loop reads CASSLDGTLNTGELFF. In DNA form, the CDR3 reads TGTGCCAGCAGCTTGGACGGGACACTAAACACCGGGGAGCTGTTTTTT.

This chain uses TRBV27 with TRBJ2-7; D ambiguous. The V and J ends lost 2 bases and 3 bases respectively, with 11 bases between them. The germline gives CDR1 MNHEY, CDR2 SMNVEV (reference sequence). This CDR3 has 14 amino acids. The CDR3 DNA sequence: TGTGCCAGCAGTTTAAGCGTGGTGGGCTACGAGCAGTACTTC. Its translation is CASSLSVVGYEQYF.

The chain employs TRBV15 and TRBJ2-3; 9 bases fit TRBD2. Germline V gene data show CDR1 as LNHNV and CDR2 as YYDKDF (reference sequence). V trimming: 5 bases; J trimming: 3 bases; junction bases outside the gene matches: 6. This CDR3 comprises 15 residues. CDR3 sequence: CATSGPGLATDTQYF. CDR3 bases: TGTGCCACCAGCGGACCGGGACTAGCTACAGATACGCAGTATTTT.

This chain joins TRBV27 and TRBJ1-3; 9 bases are a match to TRBD1. Germline V gene data show CDR1 as MNHEY and CDR2 as SMNVEV (reference sequence). The J segment lost 0 bases and the V segment lost 4 bases, leaving 10 bases of the junction unmatched. The length of the CDR3 is 18 residues. CDR3 in DNA: TGTGCCAGCAGTTACCCAACAGGGGGCGAGTCCTCTGGAAACACCATATATTTT. Its translation: CASSYPTGGESSGNTIYF.

J is TRBJ2-7 and V is TRBV7-6; D is perhaps TRBD1 (5 bases). The CDR3 is 13 residues long. Trimming removed 3 bases at V and 5 bases at J, with 11 bases between. Per germline, CDR1 SGHVS and CDR2 FNYEAQ. CDR3 nucleotides: TGTGCCAGCAGCTTTGGGCAGGGCGACGAGCAGTACTTC. Translating it yields CASSFGQGDEQYF.

The chain couples TRBV18 to TRBJ2-7, with D maybe TRBD1 (6 bases). Per germline, CDR1 KGHSH and CDR2 LQKENI. V lost 6 bases to trimming and J lost 3 bases, with 18 bases between them. There are 15 residues in the CDR3. Written as DNA, the CDR3 is TGTGCCAGCTCGAACTACCGGGACATCTTCTACGAGCAGTACTTC. Amino acid sequence: CASSNYRDIFYEQYF.